What follows describes a single T cell receptor beta chain. Trimming left V 3 bases short and J 2 bases short, with 14 bases between. This CDR3 region has 15 residues. Germline V CDR1 and CDR2: MNHEY, SMNVEV (reference sequence). The data are from a study of OX40 agonist ivuxolimab in advanced cancers. At the level of the study: An anti-OX40 (CD134) antibody with agonistic activity, ivuxolimab, was administered to patients.

Libraries were prepared by immunoSEQ multiplex PCR; TCRdb keeps only in-frame clonotypes and omits some of them. The top ten clones hold 0.72% of a sample with around 80,000 clones, over 75% of them seen once. This specimen consisted of CD4+ or CD8+ T cells sorted from blood, obtained in a trial of the OX40 agonist ivuxolimab. The TCR was taken from an adult with an advanced solid tumor such as melanoma, head and neck, liver or kidney cancer. The chain carries TRBV27 and TRBJ2-7; D is perhaps TRBD1 or TRBD2 (6 bases each). The CDR3 reads CASSLGASVPYEQYF. CDR3 DNA sequence: TGTGCCAGCAGTTTGGGGGCTAGCGTTCCCTACGAGCAGTACTTC.